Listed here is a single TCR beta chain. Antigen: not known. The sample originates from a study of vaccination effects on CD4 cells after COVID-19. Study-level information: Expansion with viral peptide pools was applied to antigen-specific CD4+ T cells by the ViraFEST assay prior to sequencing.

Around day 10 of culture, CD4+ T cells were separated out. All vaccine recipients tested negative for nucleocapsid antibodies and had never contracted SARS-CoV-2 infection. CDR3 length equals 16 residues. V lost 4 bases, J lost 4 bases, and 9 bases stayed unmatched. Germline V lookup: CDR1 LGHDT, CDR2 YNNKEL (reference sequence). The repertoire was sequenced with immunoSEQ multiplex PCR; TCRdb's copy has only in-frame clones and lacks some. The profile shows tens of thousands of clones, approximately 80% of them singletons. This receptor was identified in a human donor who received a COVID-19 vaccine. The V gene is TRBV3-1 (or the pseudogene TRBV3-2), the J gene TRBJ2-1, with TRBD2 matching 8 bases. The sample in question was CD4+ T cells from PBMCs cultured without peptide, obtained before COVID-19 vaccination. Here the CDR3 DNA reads TGTGCCAGCAGCCCCCAAGAGTTAGCGGGGTACAATGAGCAGTTCTTC. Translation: CASSPQELAGYNEQFF.